This T cell receptor (beta chain) was found in a study of a mutant IDH1 vaccine in newly diagnosed glioma. Study-level information: There were approximately 62% males and about 38% females among treated patients, whose mean age was about 41 years.

Study-level points and caveats: Top-clonotype changes in peripheral T cells seemed unrelated to pseudoprogression. In about 93% of patients, immune responses induced by the vaccine occurred.

CDR1 and CDR2 from the germline V gene are SGDLS and YYNGEE. Trimming removed 0 bases from V and 8 bases from J, with 12 bases in between. This CDR3 is built from 15 residues. Worth noting for this clone: What it binds is not known.

Only in-frame clones appear in the TCRdb table, and some are missing; sequencing was by immunoSEQ multiplex PCR. The sample contains about 82,000 clones, roughly 85% of which appear only once. Time point noted: week 23, last vaccination. Each dose delivered 300 ug of mutant IDH1 20-mer peptide subcutaneously with imiquimod. The sequencing here drew on PBMCs, taken from a glioma patient whose treatment included an IDH1 peptide vaccine. The clonotype comes from a man aged 25 to 40 with glioma. Some clones in this sample may be carry-over from other donors' samples. The chain links TRBV9 to TRBJ1-6, with unresolved D. CDR3 coding DNA: TGTGCCAGCAGCGTAGACTCCGGGGAAGATTCACCCCTCCACTTT. It is translated as CASSVDSGEDSPLHF.